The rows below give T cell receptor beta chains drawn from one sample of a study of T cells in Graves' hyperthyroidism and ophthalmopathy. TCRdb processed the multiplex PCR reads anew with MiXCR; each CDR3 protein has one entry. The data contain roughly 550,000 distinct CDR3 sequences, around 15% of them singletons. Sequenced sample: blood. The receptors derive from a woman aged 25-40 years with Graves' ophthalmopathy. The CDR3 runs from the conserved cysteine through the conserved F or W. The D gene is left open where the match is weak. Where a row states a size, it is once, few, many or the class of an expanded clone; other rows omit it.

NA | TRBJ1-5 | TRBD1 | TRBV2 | TGTGCCACGAACCGGGACAGCAATCGGCCCCAGCATTTT | CATNRDSNRPQHF
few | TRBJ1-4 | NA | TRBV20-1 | TGCAGTGCTACAAAGGGAAGGGAAAAACTGTTTTTT | CSATKGREKLFF
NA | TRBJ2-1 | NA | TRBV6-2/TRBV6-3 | TGTGCCAGCAGTGATTCGGCCAATGAGCAGTTCTTC | CASSDSANEQFF
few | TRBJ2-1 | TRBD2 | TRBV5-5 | TGTGCCAGCAGCTTGGTCCGGGAGGGCCGGTCCTACAATGAGCAGTTCTTC | CASSLVREGRSYNEQFF
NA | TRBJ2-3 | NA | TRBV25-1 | TGTGCCAGCAGTGAACCCTCGGTTACTCTCACAGATACGCAGTATTTT | CASSEPSVTLTDTQYF
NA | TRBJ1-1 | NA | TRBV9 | TGTGCCAGCAGCGTAAAGGGACTGGAGGGGACTGAAGCTTTCTTT | CASSVKGLEGTEAFF
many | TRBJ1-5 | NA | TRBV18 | TGTGCCAGCTCACCCGGGAGTCAGCCCCAGCATTTT | CASSPGSQPQHF
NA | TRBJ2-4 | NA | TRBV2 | TGTGCCAGCAGTGGGGACGTAGGTCAAAACATTCAGTACTTC | CASSGDVGQNIQYF
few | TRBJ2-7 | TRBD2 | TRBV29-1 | TGCAGCGGGAGGACTAGCCAATACGAGCAGTACTTC | CSGRTSQYEQYF
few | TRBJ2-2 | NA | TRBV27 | TGTGCCAGCGGGGGGGCGCAGAACACCGGGGAGCTGTTTTTT | CASGGAQNTGELFF
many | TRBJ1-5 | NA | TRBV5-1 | TGCGCCAGCAGCTTAGGGCCTCTTTCCCCAGTTCGCAATCAGCCCCAGCATTTT | CASSLGPLSPVRNQPQHF
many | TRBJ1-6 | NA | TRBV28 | TGTGCCAGCAGTAAACTCAGGGCAAATAATTCACCCCTCCACTTT | CASSKLRANNSPLHF
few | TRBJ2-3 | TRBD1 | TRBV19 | TGTGCCAGTAGTTCGACAGGGGTTAGCACAGATACGCAGTATTTT | CASSSTGVSTDTQYF
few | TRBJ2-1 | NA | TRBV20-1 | TGCAGTGCTAGAGATCCGCGGGTAAGCTACAATGAGCAGTTCTTC | CSARDPRVSYNEQFF
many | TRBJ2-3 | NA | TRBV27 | TGTGCCAGCAGTTTTCAACACAGAACAGATACGCAGTATTTT | CASSFQHRTDTQYF
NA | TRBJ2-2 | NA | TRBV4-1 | TGCGCCAGCAGCCCATCTTACACCGGGGAGCTGTTTTTT | CASSPSYTGELFF
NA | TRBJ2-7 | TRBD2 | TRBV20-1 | TGCAGTGCTAGAGATTGGAGCGGGAGAGAACACGAGCAGTACTTC | CSARDWSGREHEQYF
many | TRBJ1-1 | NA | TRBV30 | TGTGCCTGGAGTTGGGTCATGAACACTGAAGCTTTCTTT | CAWSWVMNTEAFF
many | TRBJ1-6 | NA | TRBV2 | TGTGCCAGCAGTGGAGGCAGGCTAGGTTCACCCCTCCACTTT | CASSGGRLGSPLHF
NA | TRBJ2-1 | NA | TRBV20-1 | TGCAGCACTTCAAGCGGCGATGAGCAGTTCTTC | CSTSSGDEQFF
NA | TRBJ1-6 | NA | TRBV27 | TGTGCCAGCAGTTTTTCTATCCGCCTAGGTGATTCACCCCTCCACTTT | CASSFSIRLGDSPLHF
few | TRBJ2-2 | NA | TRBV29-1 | TGCAGCGTTGGGGGTCCCGGAAACACCGGGGAGCTGTTTTTT | CSVGGPGNTGELFF